These 10 T cell receptor beta chains were sequenced from one sample in a study of CD8+ T cells in alopecia areata. Regarding treatment: oral pan-JAK inhibitor, 5-10 mg twice daily. As the sequencing template, cDNA was produced by extracting RNA and reverse transcribing it. Here immunoSEQ multiplex PCR was the method, and the copy in TCRdb shows in-frame clones only, minus some. The sample consists of about 210,000 clones, roughly 56% of them appearing once. Sample: CD4+ T cells sorted from blood, taken at week 4, from a patient treated with tofacitinib. The receptor set was obtained from a human donor with alopecia areata.

V usage is TRBV11-2 and J usage is TRBJ2-7; 8 bases map to TRBD1. Trimming at V came to 6 bases and at J to 5 bases, leaving 15 bases not matched to a gene. The CDR3 covers 16 residues. Looked up from germline, CDR1 is SGHAT and CDR2 is FQNNGV. DNA of the CDR3: TGTGCCAGCAGACCTAGGGGACAGGTTATTAGGAACGAGCAGTACTTC. It encodes CASRPRGQVIRNEQYF.

This clone turned up a few times. The rearrangement uses TRBV6-6 and TRBJ1-1; D uncertain. With 0 bases removed from V and 1 base from J, the gap between germline ends came to 9 bases. The germline CDR1 and CDR2 sequences are MNHNY and SVGAGI (reference sequence). The CDR3 sequence is 15 residues long. The CDR3 coding sequence is TGTGCCAGCAGTTACTCGAGGTGGACGAACACTGAAGCTTTCTTT. Translating gives CASSYSRWTNTEAFF.

The chain recombines TRBV15 with TRBJ1-2, with D hard to call. The germline V gene has CDR1 LNHNV and CDR2 YYDKDF (reference sequence). This CDR3 comprises 12 residues. Trimming took 1 base from V and 7 from J, leaving 7 bases between them. The CDR3 DNA reads TGTGCCACCAGCAGAGTCGGGGTTGGCTACACCTTC. This translates into CATSRVGVGYTF.

The CDR3 spells CATSKELAGAGELFF. In nucleotides, the CDR3 is TGTGCCACCAGCAAGGAGCTAGCGGGGGCCGGGGAGCTGTTTTTT. J is TRBJ2-2 and V is TRBV15; 10 nucleotides match TRBD2. With V trimmed by 4 bases and J by 6 bases, 5 bases remained unmatched. The CDR3 is made up of 15 amino acids. Germline V lookup: CDR1 LNHNV, CDR2 YYDKDF (reference sequence).

J is TRBJ1-5 and V is TRBV15; 8 positions agree with TRBD1. Germline-derived CDR1 and CDR2 are LNHNV and YYDKDF (reference sequence). This CDR3 has 17 amino acids. V dropped 0 bases and J dropped 5; count of bases not matched to a gene: 9. The DNA for the CDR3 is TGTGCCACCAGCAGAGAAGGAGGACAGGGAATCGATCAGCCCCAGCATTTT. Protein product: CATSREGGQGIDQPQHF.

The chain has TRBV10-3 and TRBJ2-7; TRBD1 is a possible D gene (6 bases). V was trimmed by 0 bases and J by 11 bases, leaving 17 bases between them. CDR1 is ENHRY, CDR2 SYGVKD, per germline. There are 14 residues in the CDR3. CDR3 in amino acids: CAISESKGDVREYF. In nucleotides, the CDR3 is TGTGCCATCAGTGAGTCGAAGGGGGACGTACGGGAGTACTTC.

The chain has TRBV7-2 and TRBJ1-2; 7 bases are a match to TRBD1. Germline-derived CDR1 and CDR2 are SGHTA and FQGNSA. The CDR3 spans 14 residues. Trimming at V came to 4 bases and at J to 3 bases, leaving 5 bases not matched to a gene. The CDR3 loop is CASSSPQGYYGYTF. The DNA for the CDR3 is TGTGCCAGCAGCTCCCCACAGGGGTACTATGGCTACACCTTC.

J is TRBJ1-2 and V is TRBV29-1; unclear D gene. The CDR3 extends over 11 amino acids. The germline V gene has CDR1 SQVTM and CDR2 ANQGSEA. V was trimmed by 8 bases and J by 3 bases, leaving 10 bases between them. CDR3 DNA: TGCAGCCTGAGTCGGGACTATGGCTACACCTTC. As protein: CSLSRDYGYTF.

The V call is TRBV7-8, the J call TRBJ2-2; 7 bases match TRBD1. CDR3 length equals 16 residues. Trimming took 5 bases from V and 0 from J; bases not matched to a gene: 6. CDR1 is SGHVS and CDR2 is FQNEAQ in the germline V gene. The CDR3 protein is CASSLRQGSNTGELFF. The CDR3 nucleotides read TGTGCCAGCAGCCTTAGACAGGGATCGAACACCGGGGAGCTGTTTTTT.

The chain links TRBV29-1 to TRBJ1-2, with TRBD1 identical over 11 bases. There are 13 residues in the CDR3. The germline V gene has CDR1 SQVTM and CDR2 ANQGSEA. Trimming at V came to 6 bases and at J to 7 bases, leaving 7 bases not matched to a gene. The CDR3 protein is CSVPGQGVGGYTF. The CDR3 DNA follows: TGCAGCGTCCCGGGACAGGGGGTTGGTGGCTACACCTTC.